Presented here are 22 T cell receptor beta chains from one specimen sequenced in a study of blood T cell repertoires in COVID-19. The repertoire was sequenced with immunoSEQ multiplex PCR; TCRdb's copy has only in-frame clones and lacks some. The sample has 250,000 to 350,000 clones, more than 75% seen once. Specimen: peripheral blood. These receptors were obtained from a young woman who had recovered from COVID-19.

The chain combines TRBV3-1 (or the pseudogene TRBV3-2) with TRBJ1-2; perhaps TRBD1 as D (5 bases). CDR1 and CDR2 (germline): LGHDT, YNNKEL (reference sequence). The V end was cut by 3 bases, the J end by 8 bases, with 10 bases between. The CDR3 is 12 amino acids. The CDR3 DNA sequence: TGTGCCAGCAGCCACCCACAGGCGGGCTACACCTTC. Encoded protein: CASSHPQAGYTF.

The chain carries TRBV24-1 and TRBJ2-3, with D maybe TRBD1 (7 bases). The CDR3 is 16 amino acids. V lost 3 bases and J 1 base, leaving 13 bases between the germline ends. The germline V gene has CDR1 KGHDR and CDR2 SFDVKD. Written as DNA, the CDR3 is TGTGCCACCAGTGATGCCAGGGGGGCGGGCACAGATACGCAGTATTTT. Its translation: CATSDARGAGTDTQYF.

The chain combines TRBV2 with TRBJ2-1, with D possibly being TRBD1 (6 bases). V was cut by 6 bases and J by 6 bases, with 12 bases left in between. Germline CDR1 reads SNHLY; CDR2 reads FYNNEI. There are 13 residues in the CDR3. The CDR3 loop reads CASRETGPNEQFF. CDR3 nucleotide sequence: TGTGCCAGCAGAGAAACAGGGCCCAATGAGCAGTTCTTC.

V and J are TRBV5-4 and TRBJ1-5, with D unclear. Germline-derived CDR1 and CDR2 are SGHNT and YYREEE (reference sequence). CDR3 length: 14 residues. The V and J ends lost 0 bases and 3 bases respectively, with 7 bases between them. The CDR3 nucleotides are TGTGCCAGCAGCTTGGCGGAGTCCAATCAGCCCCAGCATTTT. Translated, it gives CASSLAESNQPQHF.

CDR3 DNA sequence: TGTGCCAGCAGCAGATCCTGGGACAGGGGGGAGGAGACCCAGTACTTC. Its translation is CASSRSWDRGEETQYF. V is TRBV21-1 and J is TRBJ2-5; the table calls TRBD1, which could not be checked here. TRBV21-1 has pseudogene status. The CDR3 totals 16 residues.

The count of this clone is one. The V gene is TRBV28, the J gene TRBJ2-3; D might be TRBD2 (5 bases). The CDR3 covers 13 residues. Germline loops: CDR1 MDHEN, CDR2 SYDVKM. V lost 2 bases and J 6 bases, leaving 9 bases between the germline ends. CDR3 in amino acids: CASSLRGYDTQYF. CDR3 in DNA: TGTGCCAGCAGTTTACGGGGTTACGATACGCAGTATTTT.

The V gene is TRBV24-1, the J gene TRBJ2-4; possibly TRBD2 for D (7 bases). V dropped 7 bases and J dropped 5 bases, with 14 bases sitting between them. Germline V gives CDR1 KGHDR, CDR2 SFDVKD. The CDR3 is made up of 14 amino acids. The chain's CDR3 is CATRFSGGENIQYF. The CDR3 DNA follows: TGTGCCACCAGATTCTCGGGGGGCGAAAACATTCAGTACTTC.

This clone was recorded once. The rearrangement links TRBV5-6 to TRBJ1-3, with D maybe TRBD1 (5 bases). This CDR3 has 15 residues. V shed 4 bases and J shed 0 bases, with 11 bases lying between them. The germline gives CDR1 SGHDT, CDR2 YYEEEE. The CDR3 bases are TGTGCCAGCAGCCCAGGGCTGAGCTCTGGAAACACCATATATTTT. Protein sequence: CASSPGLSSGNTIYF. The variable domain in full, completed from reference TRBV5-6 and TRBJ1-3, reads DAGVTQSPTHLIKTRGQQVTLRCSPKSGHDTVSWYQQALGQGPQFIFQYYEEEERQRGNFPDRFSGHQFPNYSSELNVNALLLGDSALYLCASSPGLSSGNTIYFGEGSWLTVV.

The chain combines TRBV30 with TRBJ1-2; the D gene is possibly TRBD1 (6 bases). The CDR3 length is 13 residues. Germline assignment: CDR1 GTSNPN and CDR2 SVGIG (reference sequence). V was clipped by 2 bases and J by 5 bases, with 12 bases between them. CDR3 coding DNA: TGTGCCTGGAGTCTCTCAGGGGAGTATGGCTACACCTTC. Encoded protein: CAWSLSGEYGYTF. The full variable domain, completed using reference TRBV30 and TRBJ1-2, is SQTIHQWPATLVQPVGSPLSLECTVEGTSNPNLYWYRQAAGRGLQLLFYSVGIGQISSEVPQNLSASRPQDRQFILSSKKLLLSDSGFYLCAWSLSGEYGYTFGSGTRLTVV.

This clone came up once. The V and J genes are TRBV6-2 or TRBV6-3 and TRBJ2-5, with 14 bases fitting TRBD2. The CDR3 is 15 amino acids. The V segment lost 4 bases and the J segment 8 bases; nucleotides outside the gene matches: 6. Germline V gene data show CDR1 as MNHEY and CDR2 as SVGEGT. The CDR3 sequence is CASSSGTSGGDTQYF. The CDR3 DNA follows: TGTGCCAGCAGTTCGGGGACTAGCGGGGGCGATACCCAGTACTTC.

J is TRBJ2-2 and V is TRBV24-1; 11 nucleotides match TRBD2. The V gene's germline CDR1 is KGHDR and CDR2 SFDVKD. This CDR3 comprises 16 residues. V trimming: 4 bases; J trimming: 5 bases; junction bases outside the gene matches: 5. CDR3 amino acids: CATSDSRTSGTGELFF. CDR3 coding DNA: TGTGCCACCAGTGACTCCCGGACTAGCGGGACCGGGGAGCTGTTTTTT.

V gene TRBV4-3 combines with J gene TRBJ2-3; D is possibly TRBD2 (6 bases). Germline V CDR1 and CDR2: LGHNA, YSLEER. The CDR3 is 16 amino acids. The ends were cut back, 2 bases at V and 3 bases at J, with 15 bases in the middle. CDR3: CASSQLSGLSTDTQYF. CDR3 sequence (DNA): TGCGCCAGCAGCCAACTTTCGGGACTCTCGACAGATACGCAGTATTTT.

This chain links TRBV3-1 (or the pseudogene TRBV3-2) with TRBJ1-1; possible D gene TRBD1, 6 bases. Germline V gene sequence: CDR1 LGHDT, CDR2 YNNKEL (reference sequence). Trimming left V 3 bases short and J 1 base short, with 12 bases between. CDR3 length: 15 residues. DNA of the CDR3: TGTGCCAGCAGCCAGGAATCGACAGGGAACACTGAAGCTTTCTTT. The encoded protein is CASSQESTGNTEAFF.

The chain recombines TRBV12-3 or TRBV12-4 with TRBJ1-2, with D possibly TRBD1 on 6 matching bases. Trimming shortened V by 5 bases and J by 8 bases, and 12 bases separated the two germline ends. The CDR3 runs to 12 residues. The CDR3: CASSNRVPGYTF. CDR3 in DNA: TGTGCCAGCAGTAACAGGGTTCCGGGCTACACCTTC.

This chain uses TRBV21-1 with TRBJ1-5. TRBV21-1 is labeled a pseudogene. The CDR3 runs to 15 residues. CDR3 region: CASSKEAGVGQPQHF. Here the CDR3 DNA reads TGTGCCAGCAGCAAAGAGGCCGGGGTGGGTCAGCCCCAGCATTTT.

The V gene is TRBV30, the J gene TRBJ2-2, with 7 bases identical to TRBD1. The CDR3 is 15 residues long. Germline V gene data show CDR1 as GTSNPN and CDR2 as SVGIG (reference sequence). Trimming removed 3 bases from V and 2 bases from J; junction bases left unmatched: 6. The CDR3 DNA reads TGTGCCTGGAGAGTCGCAGGGGGAAACACCGGGGAGCTGTTTTTT. This translates into CAWRVAGGNTGELFF.

J is TRBJ1-6 and V is TRBV19, with D possibly matching TRBD1 (6 bases). V lost 7 bases, J lost 7 bases, and 11 bases lay in between. CDR1 is LNHDA, CDR2 SQIVND, per germline (reference sequence). This CDR3 spans 13 amino acids. In nucleotides, the CDR3 is TGTGCCAGTACGACAGGTCAGAATTCACCCCTCCACTTT. Protein: CASTTGQNSPLHF.

This chain joins TRBV5-5 and TRBJ2-7; TRBD2 agrees at 9 bases. The V gene's germline CDR1 is SGHKS and CDR2 YYEKEE (reference sequence). With 4 bases clipped from V and 7 bases from J, the junction kept 12 bases outside the gene matches. There are 15 residues in the CDR3. The CDR3 bases are TGTGCCAGCAGCCCCCCGCTAGCGGGGATGGGGGAGCAGTACTTC. Residues: CASSPPLAGMGEQYF.

The chain has TRBV6-5 and TRBJ1-2, with a possible D match to TRBD1 (5 bases). Trimming shortened V by 7 bases and J by 4 bases, and 16 bases separated the two germline ends. Germline V lookup: CDR1 MNHEY, CDR2 SVGAGI. The CDR3 is 14 residues long. The CDR3, as DNA: TGTGCCAGCAACAGTGAACCAGGGCCCTATGGCTACACCTTC. It translates to CASNSEPGPYGYTF.

This clone appeared a few times. The chain recombines TRBV10-1 with TRBJ2-1, with TRBD1 matching over 7 bases. CDR1 and CDR2 (germline): WNHNN, SYGVQD (reference sequence). Germline trimming cut 8 bases from V and 6 bases from J; bases unmatched to any gene: 7. The CDR3 sequence is 13 residues long. CDR3 residues: CASCEGGRNEQFF. The CDR3 DNA reads TGCGCCAGCTGCGAAGGGGGCCGCAATGAGCAGTTCTTC.

The V and J genes are TRBV6-1 and TRBJ1-2; 12 positions match TRBD1. The germline gives CDR1 MNHNS, CDR2 SASEGT. With 0 bases clipped from V and 4 bases from J, the junction kept 6 bases outside the gene matches. The CDR3 spans 17 residues. CDR3 bases: TGTGCCAGCAGTGAAGCACTCGGGACAGGGGGCAGCTATGGCTACACCTTC. Amino acid sequence: CASSEALGTGGSYGYTF.

This sequence joins TRBV7-9 and TRBJ2-6; 8 nucleotides line up with TRBD1. The germline V gene has CDR1 SEHNR and CDR2 FQNEAQ (reference sequence). V gave up 6 bases and J gave up 2 bases; unmatched junction bases: 3. The length of the CDR3 is 15 residues. CDR3 sequence reads: CASRLQGAGANVLTF. CDR3 nucleotide sequence: TGTGCCAGCAGGCTACAGGGGGCTGGGGCCAACGTCCTGACTTTC. The entire variable domain, with the rest obtained from reference TRBV7-9 and TRBJ2-6, is as follows: DTGVSQNPRHKITKRGQNVTFRCDPISEHNRLYWYRQTLGQGPEFLTYFQNEAQLEKSRLLSDRFSAERPKGSFSTLEIQRTEQGDSAMYLCASRLQGAGANVLTFGAGSRLTVL.